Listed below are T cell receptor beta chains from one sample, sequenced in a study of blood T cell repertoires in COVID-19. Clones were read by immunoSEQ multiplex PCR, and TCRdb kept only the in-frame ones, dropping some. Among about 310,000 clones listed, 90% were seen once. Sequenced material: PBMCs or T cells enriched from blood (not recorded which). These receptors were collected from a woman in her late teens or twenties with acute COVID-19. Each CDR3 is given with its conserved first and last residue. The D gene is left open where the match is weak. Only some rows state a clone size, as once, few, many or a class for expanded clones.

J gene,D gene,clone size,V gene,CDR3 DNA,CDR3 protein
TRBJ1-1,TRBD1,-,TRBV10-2,TGCGCCAGCAGTGACGCTCCGGGACAGGGATTAACTGAAGCTTTCTTT,CASSDAPGQGLTEAFF
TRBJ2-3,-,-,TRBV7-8,TGTGCCAGCGGAATACAGGGCCGCACAGATACGCAGTATTTT,CASGIQGRTDTQYF
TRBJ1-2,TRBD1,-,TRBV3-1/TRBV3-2,TGTGCCAGCAGCCAATATCCGGGACAGGGGCGCTATGGCTACACCTTC,CASSQYPGQGRYGYTF
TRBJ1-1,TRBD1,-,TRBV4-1,TGCGCCAGCAGCCAAGTCATCAAGACAGGGAGTTATGAAGCTTTCTTT,CASSQVIKTGSYEAFF
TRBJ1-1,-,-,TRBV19,TGTGCCAGTAGCCCCGTCGGGGAGACACCTGAAGCTTTCTTT,CASSPVGETPEAFF
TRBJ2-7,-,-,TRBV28,TGTGCCAGCAGCCTCGGACAGCCGCGGGTCTACGAGCAGTACTTC,CASSLGQPRVYEQYF
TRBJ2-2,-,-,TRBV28,TGTGCCTATTATAACAGGGACACCGGGGAGCTGTTTTTT,CAYYNRDTGELFF
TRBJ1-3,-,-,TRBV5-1,TGCGCCAGCAGCTTGTTGACAGGAACCTCTGGAAACACCATATATTTT,CASSLLTGTSGNTIYF
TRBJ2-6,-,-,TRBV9,TGTGCCAGCAGCAAGACGGGGAGCGGCGGGGCCAACGTCCTGACTTTC,CASSKTGSGGANVLTF
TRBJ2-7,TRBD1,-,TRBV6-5,TGTGCCAGCAGTCGTGGGACAGGGACCTCCTACGAGCAGTACTTC,CASSRGTGTSYEQYF
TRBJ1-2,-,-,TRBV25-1,TGTGCCAGCAGCCAGCTTTCGGGTAACTATGGCTACACCTTC,CASSQLSGNYGYTF
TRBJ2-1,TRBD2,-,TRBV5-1,TGCGCCAGCAGCGGGGGACTAGCGGGAGTCGATGAGCAGTTCTTC,CASSGGLAGVDEQFF
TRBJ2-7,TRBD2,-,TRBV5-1,TGCGCCAGCAGTTTGGGACTAGCGGGAGGTGTCGAGCAGTACTTC,CASSLGLAGGVEQYF
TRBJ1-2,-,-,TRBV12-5,TGTGCTAGTGGTTCCGACCCCGACACCCCTGGGGGCTACACCTTC,CASGSDPDTPGGYTF
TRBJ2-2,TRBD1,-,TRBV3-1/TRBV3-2,TGTGCCAGCAGCCCCCCAGGGGGCGGGGCCGGGGAGCTGTTTTTT,CASSPPGGGAGELFF
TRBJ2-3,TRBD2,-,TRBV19,TGTGCCAGTAGTATGGTAATACTAGCGGGAGGAGTCACAGATACGCAGTATTTT,CASSMVILAGGVTDTQYF
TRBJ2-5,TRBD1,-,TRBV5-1,TGCGCCAGCAGCTTCCAGACAGGGGAGACCCAGTACTTC,CASSFQTGETQYF
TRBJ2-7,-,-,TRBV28,TGTGCCAGCAGTTTTGAGAGGGTCTACGAGCAGTACTTC,CASSFERVYEQYF
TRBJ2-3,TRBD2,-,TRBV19,TGTGCCAGTACTCTAGCGGGGATGGGAGCGGGAGATACGCAGTATTTT,CASTLAGMGAGDTQYF
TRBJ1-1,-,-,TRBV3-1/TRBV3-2,TGTGCCAGCAGCCCGATCTGGGAGGGAAACACTGAAGCTTTCTTT,CASSPIWEGNTEAFF
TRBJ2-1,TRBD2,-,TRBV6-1,TGTGCCAGCAGTGATGGGGCTAGCGGGAATGAGCAGTTCTTC,CASSDGASGNEQFF
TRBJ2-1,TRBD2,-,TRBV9,TGTGCCAGCAGCGTAGTTGAGGGGCCTAGCGGACCCTACAATGAGCAGTTCTTC,CASSVVEGPSGPYNEQFF
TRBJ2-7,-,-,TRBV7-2,TGTGCCAGCAGCTTAAAGTCACTACGGGAGATCAACGAGCAGTACTTC,CASSLKSLREINEQYF
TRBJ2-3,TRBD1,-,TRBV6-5,TGTGCCAGCAGGGGGGGACAGGTCCTCACAGATACGCAGTATTTT,CASRGGQVLTDTQYF
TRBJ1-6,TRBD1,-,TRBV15,TGTGCCACCAGCAGTAGCGGGACAGCGTATTCACCCCTCCACTTT,CATSSSGTAYSPLHF
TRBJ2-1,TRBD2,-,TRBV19,TGTGCCAGTAGTATCGAGAGCGGGAACTACAATGAGCAGTTCTTC,CASSIESGNYNEQFF
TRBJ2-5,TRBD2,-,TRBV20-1,TGCAGTGCTAGTCTCTCTGGGACTAGCGGGATAGGGACCCAGTACTTC,CSASLSGTSGIGTQYF
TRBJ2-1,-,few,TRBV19,TGTGCCAGTAGTATTGCGGAGGTCTCCTACAATGAGCAGTTCTTC,CASSIAEVSYNEQFF
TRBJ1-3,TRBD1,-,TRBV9,TGTGCCAGCAGCCTCACACCCGGACAGGGAGGAAAAGGAAACACCATATATTTT,CASSLTPGQGGKGNTIYF
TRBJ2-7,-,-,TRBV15,TGTGCCACCAGCAGAGTTGCAGTAACCTACGAGCAGTACTTC,CATSRVAVTYEQYF
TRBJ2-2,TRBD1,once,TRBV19,TGTGCCAGTAGTATTCGGTCGACAGGGGGAGAGCTGTTTTTT,CASSIRSTGGELFF